Listed below are T cell receptor beta chains from one sample, sequenced in a study of shared clonotypes between healthy human individuals. Profiled with immunoSEQ multiplex PCR; TCRdb holds only in-frame clones, not every one. The data contain about 520,000 clones, around four fifths of them singletons. Sequencing was carried out using PBMCs. The source is a woman aged 35 to 49 in good health. Some clones in this sample may be carry-over from other donors' samples. Each CDR3 is given with its conserved first and last residue. D genes are given only for firm matches. Where a row states a size, it is once, few, many or the class of an expanded clone; other rows omit it.

v_call	d_call	j_call	clone_size	cdr3_aa	cdr3_nt
TRBV2	-	TRBJ2-7	once	CASSSGRPDSYEQYF	TGTGCCAGCAGTTCCGGGCGGCCTGACTCCTACGAGCAGTACTTC
TRBV30	-	TRBJ2-5	medium-sized	CAWSVQQETQYF	TGTGCCTGGAGTGTACAGCAAGAGACCCAGTACTTC
TRBV7-9	TRBD2	TRBJ2-7	once	CASSLPGTSYEQYF	TGTGCCAGCAGCTTACCCGGGACTAGCTACGAGCAGTACTTC
TRBV4-2	-	TRBJ1-3	-	CASSQEGSDRSRQGELRNTIYF	TGTGCCAGCAGCCAAGAAGGCTCGGACCGCAGTCGGCAGGGTGAACTTCGAAACACCATATATTTT
TRBV5-4	-	TRBJ2-3	-	CASSLVGITDTQYF	TGTGCCAGCAGCTTGGTTGGGATCACAGATACGCAGTATTTT
TRBV7-7	-	TRBJ2-7	-	CASSLEQAAVQYF	TGTGCTAGCAGCTTAGAACAGGCGGCCGTGCAGTACTTC
TRBV7-8	-	TRBJ1-5	-	CASSLLRNQPQHF	TGTGCCAGCAGCTTATTACGCAATCAGCCCCAGCATTTT
TRBV5-1	-	TRBJ1-3	-	CASSLSRSSGNTIYF	TGCGCCAGCAGCTTAAGCAGAAGCTCTGGAAACACCATATATTTT
TRBV6-5	TRBD1	TRBJ2-7	-	CASQADRGLYEQYF	TGTGCCAGCCAGGCCGACAGGGGTCTTTACGAGCAGTACTTC
TRBV27	-	TRBJ1-3	-	CASSLVRGGNTIYF	TGTGCCAGCAGTTTGGTCAGGGGTGGAAACACCATATATTTT
TRBV19	-	TRBJ1-1	-	CASSSQQGDLTEAFF	TGTGCCAGTAGCTCCCAACAGGGTGACTTAACTGAAGCTTTCTTT
TRBV10-3	TRBD1	TRBJ2-4	-	CAISEAAPGQGARGNIQYF	TGTGCCATCAGTGAGGCCGCTCCGGGACAGGGGGCACGAGGAAACATTCAGTACTTC
TRBV27	-	TRBJ2-5	-	CASSPTRQETQYF	TGTGCCAGCAGTCCGACTAGACAAGAGACCCAGTACTTC
TRBV27	-	TRBJ2-3	-	CASSLRDFNTDTQYF	TGTGCCAGCAGTTTGAGGGACTTTAACACAGATACGCAGTATTTT
TRBV9	TRBD2	TRBJ2-7	few	CASSVGPSGSSSSYEQYF	TGTGCCAGCAGCGTAGGTCCTAGCGGGAGCTCGAGCTCCTACGAGCAGTACTTC
TRBV27	TRBD2	TRBJ2-7	-	CASRESGTSGRGEQYF	TGTGCCAGCAGGGAGTCCGGGACTAGCGGGAGAGGTGAGCAGTACTTC
TRBV15	-	TRBJ1-3	-	CATSRDGGSGNTIYF	TGTGCCACCAGCAGAGATGGGGGCTCTGGAAACACCATATATTTT
TRBV7-6	-	TRBJ2-3	-	CASSSLAGLRGDTQYF	TGTGCCAGCAGCTCCCTAGCCGGACTTCGAGGGGATACGCAGTATTTT
TRBV19	-	TRBJ2-1	few	CASSPLQGGEQFF	TGTGCCAGTAGTCCTTTACAGGGAGGCGAGCAGTTCTTC
TRBV29-1	TRBD1	TRBJ2-5	once	CSAAFRDRGQETQYF	TGCAGCGCAGCTTTCCGGGACAGGGGACAAGAGACCCAGTACTTC
TRBV4-1	-	TRBJ1-2	few	CASSRSIDAGLGYGYTF	TGCGCCAGCAGCAGGAGCATAGACGCCGGGCTGGGCTATGGCTACACCTTC
TRBV5-1	-	TRBJ2-5	-	CASSLGSHQETQYF	TGCGCCAGCAGCTTGGGTTCACACCAAGAGACCCAGTACTTC
TRBV19	-	TRBJ1-2	-	CASSTWTADYGYTF	TGTGCCAGTAGTACGTGGACAGCCGACTATGGCTACACCTTC
TRBV28	-	TRBJ2-1	-	CASSLLATGDDNEQFF	TGTGCCAGCAGTTTACTGGCTACCGGGGATGACAATGAGCAGTTCTTC
TRBV7-9	-	TRBJ2-1	-	CASSLEVPNEQFF	TGTGCCAGCAGCTTAGAGGTCCCCAATGAGCAGTTCTTC
TRBV29-1	-	TRBJ2-3	-	CSGGPSPSTDTQYF	TGCAGCGGGGGTCCTAGCCCTAGCACAGATACGCAGTATTTT
TRBV18	-	TRBJ2-1	-	CASAGLLHNEQFF	TGTGCCAGCGCCGGACTCTTACACAATGAGCAGTTCTTC
TRBV7-9	-	TRBJ1-1	few	CASSHGGEDTEAFF	TGTGCCAGCAGCCACGGGGGGGAGGACACTGAAGCTTTCTTT
TRBV30	-	TRBJ2-6	-	CAWGVGGANALTF	TGTGCCTGGGGTGTGGGTGGGGCCAACGCCCTGACTTTC
TRBV28	TRBD2	TRBJ2-5	-	CASSYQPTSGRTETQYF	TGTGCCAGCAGTTACCAGCCGACTAGCGGGAGGACCGAGACCCAGTACTTC
TRBV19	-	TRBJ1-5	-	CASRGGGSNQPQHF	TGTGCCAGTAGGGGGGGAGGGAGCAATCAGCCCCAGCATTTT
TRBV6-5	-	TRBJ2-5	-	CASASMGETQYF	TGTGCCAGCGCCTCAATGGGCGAGACCCAGTACTTC
TRBV28	-	TRBJ2-7	-	CASSPPGDEDEQYF	TGTGCCAGCAGTCCCCCCGGGGATGAGGACGAGCAGTACTTC
TRBV27	-	TRBJ2-7	few	CASSLSGRFYEQYF	TGTGCCAGCAGTTTATCCGGGAGATTCTACGAGCAGTACTTC
TRBV29-1	TRBD1	TRBJ2-7	-	CSVEVTGGDEQYF	TGCAGCGTTGAAGTGACAGGGGGCGACGAGCAGTACTTC